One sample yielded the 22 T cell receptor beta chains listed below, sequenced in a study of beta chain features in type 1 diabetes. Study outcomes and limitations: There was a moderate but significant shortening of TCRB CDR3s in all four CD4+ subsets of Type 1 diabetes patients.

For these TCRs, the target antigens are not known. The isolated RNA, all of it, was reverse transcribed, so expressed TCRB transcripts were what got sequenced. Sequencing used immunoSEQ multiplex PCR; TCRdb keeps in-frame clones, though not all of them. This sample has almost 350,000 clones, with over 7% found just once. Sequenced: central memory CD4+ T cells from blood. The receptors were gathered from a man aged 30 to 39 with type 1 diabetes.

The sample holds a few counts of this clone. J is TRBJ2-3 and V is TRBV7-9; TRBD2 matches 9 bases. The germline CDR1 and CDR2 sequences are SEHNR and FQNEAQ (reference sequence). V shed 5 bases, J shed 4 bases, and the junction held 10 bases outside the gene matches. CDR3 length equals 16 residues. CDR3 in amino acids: CASSRLLAGKPDTQYF. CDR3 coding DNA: TGTGCCAGCAGCCGTCTACTAGCGGGCAAACCAGATACGCAGTATTTT.

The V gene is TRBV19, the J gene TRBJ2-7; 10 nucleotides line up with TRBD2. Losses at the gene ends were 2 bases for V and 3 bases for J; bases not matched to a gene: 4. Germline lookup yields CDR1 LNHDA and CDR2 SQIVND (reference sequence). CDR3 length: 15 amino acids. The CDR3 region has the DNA TGTGCCAGTAGTATACGAGTAGCGGGGGGCTACGAGCAGTACTTC. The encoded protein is CASSIRVAGGYEQYF.

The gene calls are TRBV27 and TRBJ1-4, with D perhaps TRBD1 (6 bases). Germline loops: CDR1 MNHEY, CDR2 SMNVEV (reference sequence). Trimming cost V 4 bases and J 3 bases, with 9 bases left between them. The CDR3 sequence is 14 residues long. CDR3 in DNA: TGTGCCAGCAGTTCGCAGGGGTCTAATGAAAAACTGTTTTTT. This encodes CASSSQGSNEKLFF. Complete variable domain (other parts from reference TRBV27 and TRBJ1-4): EAQVTQNPRYLITVTGKKLTVTCSQNMNHEYMSWYRQDPGLGLRQIYYSMNVEVTDKGDVPEGYKVSRKEKRNFPLILESPSPNQTSLYFCASSSQGSNEKLFFGSGTQLSVL.

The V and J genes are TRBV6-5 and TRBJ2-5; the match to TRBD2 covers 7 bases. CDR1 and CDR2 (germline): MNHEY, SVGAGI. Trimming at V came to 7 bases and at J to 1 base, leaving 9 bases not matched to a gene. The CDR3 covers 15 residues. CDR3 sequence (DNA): TGTGCCAGCACCGGTCTCGGCGGGGGCCAAGAGACCCAGTACTTC. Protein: CASTGLGGGQETQYF.

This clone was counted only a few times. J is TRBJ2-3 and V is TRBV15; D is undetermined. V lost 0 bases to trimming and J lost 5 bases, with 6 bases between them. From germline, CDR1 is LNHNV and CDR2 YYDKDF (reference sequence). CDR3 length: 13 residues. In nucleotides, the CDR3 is TGTGCCACCAGCAGAGATCGAAAAGATACGCAGTATTTT. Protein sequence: CATSRDRKDTQYF.

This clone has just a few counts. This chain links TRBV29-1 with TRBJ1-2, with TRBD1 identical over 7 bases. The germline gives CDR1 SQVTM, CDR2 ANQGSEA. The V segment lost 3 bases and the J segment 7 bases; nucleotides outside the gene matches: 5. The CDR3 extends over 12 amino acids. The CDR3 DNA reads TGCAGCGTTGAGGCCCAGGGGGGTGGCTACACCTTC. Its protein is CSVEAQGGGYTF. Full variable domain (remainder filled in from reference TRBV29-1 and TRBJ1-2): SAVISQKPSRDICQRGTSLTIQCQVDSQVTMMFWYRQQPGQSLTLIATANQGSEATYESGFVIDKFPISRPNLTFSTLTVSNMSPEDSSIYLCSVEAQGGGYTFGSGTRLTVV.

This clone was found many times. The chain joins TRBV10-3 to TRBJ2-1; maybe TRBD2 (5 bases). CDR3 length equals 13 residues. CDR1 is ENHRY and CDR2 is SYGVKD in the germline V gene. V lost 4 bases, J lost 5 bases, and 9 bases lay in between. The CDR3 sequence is CAISGRTDNEQFF. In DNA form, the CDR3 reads TGTGCCATCAGTGGGAGGACGGACAATGAGCAGTTCTTC.

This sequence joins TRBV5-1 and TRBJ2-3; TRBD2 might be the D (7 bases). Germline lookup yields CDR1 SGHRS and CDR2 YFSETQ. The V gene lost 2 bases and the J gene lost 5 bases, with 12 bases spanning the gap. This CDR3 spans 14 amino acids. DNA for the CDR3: TGCGCCAGCAGCTTCAAGGGGGAGGGAGATACGCAGTATTTT. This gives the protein CASSFKGEGDTQYF.

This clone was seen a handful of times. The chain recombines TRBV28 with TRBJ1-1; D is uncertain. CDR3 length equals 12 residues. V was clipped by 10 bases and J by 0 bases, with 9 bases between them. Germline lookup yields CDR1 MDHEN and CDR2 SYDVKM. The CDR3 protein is CATSTVNTEAFF. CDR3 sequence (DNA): TGTGCCACCAGCACGGTGAACACTGAAGCTTTCTTT.

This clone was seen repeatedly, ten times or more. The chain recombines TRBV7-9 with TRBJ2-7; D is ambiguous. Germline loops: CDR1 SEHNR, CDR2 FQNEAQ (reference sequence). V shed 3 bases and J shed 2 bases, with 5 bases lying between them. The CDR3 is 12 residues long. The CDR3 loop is CASSFETYEQYF. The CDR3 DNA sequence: TGTGCCAGCAGCTTCGAGACCTACGAGCAGTACTTC.

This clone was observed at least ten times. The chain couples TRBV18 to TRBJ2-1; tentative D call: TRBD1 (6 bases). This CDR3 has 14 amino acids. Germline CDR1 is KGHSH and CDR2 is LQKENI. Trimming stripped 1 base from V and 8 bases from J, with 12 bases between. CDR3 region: CASSPRDNGDEQFF. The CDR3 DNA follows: TGTGCCAGCTCACCACGGGACAACGGCGATGAGCAGTTCTTC.

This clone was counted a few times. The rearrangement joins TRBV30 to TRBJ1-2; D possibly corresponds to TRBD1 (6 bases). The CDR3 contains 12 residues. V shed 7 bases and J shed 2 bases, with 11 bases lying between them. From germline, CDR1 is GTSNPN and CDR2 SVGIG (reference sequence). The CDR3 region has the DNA TGTGCCTCACAGGGCAGGAACTATGGCTACACCTTC. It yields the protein CASQGRNYGYTF.

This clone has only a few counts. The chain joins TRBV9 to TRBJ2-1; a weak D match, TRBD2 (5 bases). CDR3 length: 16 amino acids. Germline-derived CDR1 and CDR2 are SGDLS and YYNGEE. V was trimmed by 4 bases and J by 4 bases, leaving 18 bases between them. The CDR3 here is CASSPYEGLGYNEQFF. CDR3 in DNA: TGTGCCAGCAGCCCCTACGAGGGCCTAGGGTACAATGAGCAGTTCTTC.

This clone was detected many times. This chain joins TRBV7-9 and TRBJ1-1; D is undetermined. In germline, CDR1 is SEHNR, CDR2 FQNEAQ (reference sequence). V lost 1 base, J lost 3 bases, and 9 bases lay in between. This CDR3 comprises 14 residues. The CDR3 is CASSLGHLDTEAFF. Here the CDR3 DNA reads TGTGCCAGCAGCTTAGGCCATCTGGACACTGAAGCTTTCTTT.

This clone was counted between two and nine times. DNA for the CDR3: TGTGCCATCAGCTCCCCACTAGGGCGACACACAGATACGCAGTATTTT. Its protein product is CAISSPLGRHTDTQYF. The rearrangement links TRBV10-3 to TRBJ2-3; tentatively, D is TRBD2 (5 bases). CDR3 length equals 16 residues. The V gene lost 6 bases and the J gene lost 2 bases, with 18 bases spanning the gap. Germline CDR1 ENHRY, CDR2 SYGVKD.

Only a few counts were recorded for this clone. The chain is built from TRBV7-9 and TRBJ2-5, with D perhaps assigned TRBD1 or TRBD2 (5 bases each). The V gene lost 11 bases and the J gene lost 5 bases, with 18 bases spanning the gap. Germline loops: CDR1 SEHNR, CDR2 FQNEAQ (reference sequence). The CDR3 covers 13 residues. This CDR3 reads CAVARGSGETQYF. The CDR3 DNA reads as TGTGCCGTCGCCCGGGGCTCTGGGGAGACCCAGTACTTC.

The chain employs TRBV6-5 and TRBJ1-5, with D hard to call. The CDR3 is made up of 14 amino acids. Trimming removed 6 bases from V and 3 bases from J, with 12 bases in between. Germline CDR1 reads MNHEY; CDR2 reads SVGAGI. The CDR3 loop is CASSRGNDNQPQHF. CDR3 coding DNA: TGTGCCAGCAGCCGGGGTAATGACAATCAGCCCCAGCATTTT.

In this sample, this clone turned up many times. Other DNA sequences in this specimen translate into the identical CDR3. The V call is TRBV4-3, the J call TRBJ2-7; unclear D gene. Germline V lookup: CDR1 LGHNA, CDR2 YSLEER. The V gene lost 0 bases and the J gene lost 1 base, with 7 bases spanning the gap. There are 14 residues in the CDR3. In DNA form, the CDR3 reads TGCGCCAGCAGCCAAGATACTTCTTCCTACGAGCAGTACTTC. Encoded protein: CASSQDTSSYEQYF.

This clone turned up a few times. CDR3 coding DNA: TGTGCCAGCAGCCCCGGGGACAGTTCCGCTGAAAAACTGTTTTTT. It encodes CASSPGDSSAEKLFF. This chain connects TRBV7-2 to TRBJ1-4; 7 bases line up with TRBD1. CDR1 is SGHTA and CDR2 is FQGNSA in the germline V gene. The CDR3 covers 15 residues. V shed 5 bases, J shed 7 bases, and the junction held 10 bases outside the gene matches.

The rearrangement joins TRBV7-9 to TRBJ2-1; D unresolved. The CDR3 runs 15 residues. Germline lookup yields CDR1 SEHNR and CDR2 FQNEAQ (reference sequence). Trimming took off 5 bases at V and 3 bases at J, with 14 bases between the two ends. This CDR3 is CASSTETLFYNEQFF. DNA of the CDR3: TGTGCCAGCAGCACCGAAACTCTTTTCTACAATGAGCAGTTCTTC.

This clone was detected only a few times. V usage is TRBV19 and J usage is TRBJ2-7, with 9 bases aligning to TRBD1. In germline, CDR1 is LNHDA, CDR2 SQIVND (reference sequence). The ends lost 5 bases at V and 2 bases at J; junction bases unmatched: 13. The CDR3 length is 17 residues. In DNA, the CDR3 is TGTGCCAGTAGTCCGGGACAGGGAAGCCTAAGTGCCTACGAGCAGTACTTC. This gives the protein CASSPGQGSLSAYEQYF.

The CDR3 DNA reads as TGCGCCAGCAGCCAAGATGAAAGTGGGGGAGCGGAGACCCAGTACTTC. Translated: CASSQDESGGAETQYF. This chain links TRBV4-3 with TRBJ2-5, with D possibly called TRBD1 or TRBD2 (5 bases each). The CDR3 covers 16 residues. CDR1 and CDR2 from the germline V gene are LGHNA and YSLEER. V lost 0 bases and J lost 5, with 16 bases in between.